This T cell receptor beta chain was identified during a study of breast tumors, draining lymph nodes, adjacent tissues. This clonotype was detected only once. Its antigen remains unknown. CDR3 length: 17 amino acids. Germline CDR1 reads LNHNV; CDR2 reads YYDKDF (reference sequence). V lost 0 bases and J lost 4; bases outside the gene matches: 10. MiXCR was run by TCRdb on the multiplex PCR reads, yielding one entry per CDR3 protein. Of 60,000 to 70,000 distinct CDR3 sequences in the sample, less than 75% were seen once. Study results and caveats: Tumors had less TCR diversity than lymph nodes, more than nontumor tissue. Most tumor T cells seemingly derive from lymph node, then expand in tumor. Luminal-like breast cancer showed significantly higher tumor–nontumor repertoire similarity than basal-like.

This sequence was found in a female donor with breast cancer. Some clones in this sample may be carry-over from other donors' samples. This chain uses TRBV15 with TRBJ1-2; 8 bases match TRBD1. Sequencing was performed on breast tumor tissue. In DNA form, the CDR3 reads TGTGCCACCAGCAGAGAGCCCTTCGCGGGACAGGCCTATGGCTACACCTTC. This codes for CATSREPFAGQAYGYTF. The full variable domain, completed using reference TRBV15 and TRBJ1-2, is DAMVIQNPRYQVTQFGKPVTLSCSQTLNHNVMYWYQQKSSQAPKLLFHYYDKDFNNEADTPDNFQSRRPNTSFCFLDIRSPGLGDTAMYLCATSREPFAGQAYGYTFGSGTRLTVV.